The 20 T cell receptor beta chains presented below share a single source sample, sequenced in a study of technical replicates of blood from a few donors. Libraries were prepared by immunoSEQ multiplex PCR; TCRdb keeps only in-frame clonotypes and omits some of them. The sample shows under 80,000 clones, approximately 89% of them seen only once. Sequences were obtained from PBMCs. Receptors were obtained from a human donor in good health. Some clones in this sample may be carry-over from other donors' samples.

CDR3 DNA sequence: TGTGCCAGCAGTCTCCCTCAGTCCAGGCAGTTCTTC. Encoded protein: CASSLPQSRQFF. This chain uses TRBV6-6 with TRBJ2-1; D gene ambiguous. Trimming pared 5 bases from V and 12 bases from J, leaving 14 bases between. The germline V gene has CDR1 MNHNY and CDR2 SVGAGI (reference sequence). CDR3 length: 12 residues.

There are a few counts of this clone. The chain carries TRBV7-9 and TRBJ2-4, with D perhaps matching TRBD1 (7 bases). Looked up from germline, CDR1 is SEHNR and CDR2 is FQNEAQ (reference sequence). V was pared by 5 bases and J by 0 bases, with 11 bases between. The CDR3 runs to 15 residues. DNA of the CDR3: TGTGCCAGCAGCCGCGGGACAGAAGCCAAAAACATTCAGTACTTC. It specifies CASSRGTEAKNIQYF.

This chain uses TRBV5-1 with TRBJ2-6; TRBD2 is a possible D gene (6 bases). CDR1 SGHRS and CDR2 YFSETQ come from the germline V gene. CDR3 size: 17 residues. Deletions cut 0 bases from V and 0 bases from J, with 10 bases between. The CDR3 sequence: CASSLVTRDSGANVLTF. In nucleotides, the CDR3 is TGCGCCAGCAGCTTGGTCACGCGGGACTCTGGGGCCAACGTCCTGACTTTC.

The J gene is TRBJ2-6, the V gene TRBV7-2; 7 bases agree with TRBD2. V trimming: 5 bases; J trimming: 0 bases; junction bases outside the gene matches: 13. Germline loops: CDR1 SGHTA, CDR2 FQGNSA. CDR3 length equals 19 residues. CDR3 nucleotide sequence: TGTGCCAGCAGCCACGGGGGTCAGCGGGGCCCCTCTGGGGCCAACGTCCTGACTTTC. Translating gives CASSHGGQRGPSGANVLTF.

Comments on this clone: Its ends do not fully match the called genes, so a read error is possible. J is TRBJ2-1 and V is TRBV7-8; 12 bases are a match to TRBD2. The germline CDR1 and CDR2 sequences are SGHVS and FQNEAQ. The CDR3 has 17 amino acids. CDR3 sequence (DNA): TGTGCCAGCAGTTTAGATCGACTAGCGGGAGTCTCCAATGAGCAGTTCTTC. It specifies CASSLDRLAGVSNEQFF.

The V and J genes are TRBV6-4 and TRBJ2-1, with TRBD1 identical over 8 bases. Per the germline V gene, CDR1 is MRHNA and CDR2 is SNTAGT. The length of the CDR3 is 16 residues. V lost 0 bases to trimming and J lost 9 bases; unmatched junction nucleotides: 10. The CDR3 coding sequence is TGTGCCAGCAGTGACTCACCGGGACAGGAGAGAGGTGAGCAGTTCTTC. It encodes CASSDSPGQERGEQFF.

The rearrangement links TRBV6-1 to TRBJ2-1; 11 positions agree with TRBD2. Germline V lookup: CDR1 MNHNS, CDR2 SASEGT. The V gene end was trimmed by 6 bases and the J gene end by 4 bases; junction bases not matched to a gene: 5. The CDR3 runs to 15 residues. The CDR3 nucleotides are TGTGCCAGCAGCCCGGGACTAGCGGAGTACAATGAGCAGTTCTTC. Protein product: CASSPGLAEYNEQFF.

V usage is TRBV7-9 and J usage is TRBJ1-1; the D gene is possibly TRBD1 (6 bases). The CDR3 length is 16 residues. Germline V CDR1 and CDR2: SEHNR, FQNEAQ (reference sequence). Trimming cost V 2 bases and J 3 bases, with 16 bases left between them. Written as DNA, the CDR3 is TGTGCCAGCAGCTTAAAGAGGGGGGGGAAAGACACTGAAGCTTTCTTT. Its translation: CASSLKRGGKDTEAFF.

On this clone: At one boundary the junction diverges from the germline segment, which might be a read error. This chain joins TRBV7-2 and TRBJ2-7; TRBD2 might be the D (5 bases). Germline CDR1 reads SGHTA; CDR2 reads FQGNSA. The CDR3 covers 12 residues. CDR3 protein: CASSLERGQEAF. CDR3 sequence (DNA): TGTGCCAGCAGCTTAGAAAGAGGGCAGGAAGCCTTC.

J is TRBJ1-5 and V is TRBV7-2, with D perhaps matching TRBD1 (5 bases). V shed 5 bases and J shed 10 bases, with 21 bases lying between them. The CDR3 runs to 15 residues. The germline gives CDR1 SGHTA, CDR2 FQGNSA. The CDR3 reads CASSPGGPGGIPQHF. CDR3 DNA: TGTGCCAGCAGCCCCGGCGGGCCCGGGGGAATTCCCCAGCATTTT. The full variable domain, with the rest looked up from reference TRBV7-2 and TRBJ1-5, is GAGVSQSPSNKVTEKGKDVELRCDPISGHTALYWYRQSLGQGLEFLIYFQGNSAPDKSGLPSDRFSAERTGGSVSTLTIQRTQQEDSAVYLCASSPGGPGGIPQHFGDGTRLSIL.

The chain couples TRBV7-8 to TRBJ1-2; 7 bases align to TRBD1. The germline gives CDR1 SGHVS, CDR2 FQNEAQ. There are 14 residues in the CDR3. After removal of 4 bases from V and 6 bases from J, the junction contained 8 bases not matched to a gene. CDR3 sequence reads: CASSSSPQGDGYTF. The CDR3 DNA follows: TGTGCCAGCAGCTCCTCACCTCAGGGGGATGGCTACACCTTC. The variable domain in full, with the rest retrieved from reference TRBV7-8 and TRBJ1-2, is GAGVSQSPRYKVAKRGQDVALRCDPISGHVSLFWYQQALGQGPEFLTYFQNEAQLDKSGLPSDRFFAERPEGSVSTLKIQRTQQEDSAVYLCASSSSPQGDGYTFGSGTRLTVV.

The V gene is TRBV2, the J gene TRBJ2-1; TRBD2 matches 10 bases. The CDR3 totals 14 residues. The germline CDR1 and CDR2 sequences are SNHLY and FYNNEI. V was pared by 8 bases and J by 9 bases, with 10 bases of the junction left unmatched. CDR3 DNA sequence: TGTGCCAGCCTAGAGCGGGAGGGCCCTGGTGAGCAGTTCTTC. It codes for CASLEREGPGEQFF.

The chain uses TRBV25-1 and TRBJ2-2; 7 bases line up with TRBD1. The CDR3 runs 15 residues. Germline CDR1 MGHDK, CDR2 SYGVNS. The trim removed 4 bases at V and 6 bases at J, leaving 8 bases unmatched. The CDR3 sequence is CASSAPGGNAGELFF. In DNA, the CDR3 is TGTGCCAGCAGTGCTCCAGGGGGTAACGCCGGGGAGCTGTTTTTT. The full variable domain, its missing parts supplied by reference TRBV25-1 and TRBJ2-2, is EADIYQTPRYLVIGTGKKITLECSQTMGHDKMYWYQQDPGMELHLIHYSYGVNSTEKGDLSSESTVSRIRTEHFPLTLESARPSHTSQYLCASSAPGGNAGELFFGEGSRLTVL.

The rearrangement joins TRBV10-3 to TRBJ2-7; tentative D call: TRBD2 (6 bases). The V and J ends lost 4 bases and 7 bases respectively, with 17 bases between them. Germline V gives CDR1 ENHRY, CDR2 SYGVKD. This CDR3 has 14 residues. This CDR3 reads CAISVAEQTGEQYF. The DNA for the CDR3 is TGTGCCATCAGTGTAGCGGAGCAAACGGGAGAGCAGTACTTC.

A single count supports this clone. The V and J genes are TRBV11-3 and TRBJ2-1; 7 bases agree with TRBD2. The CDR3 extends over 15 amino acids. The junction had 7 bases not matched to a gene; V was cut back by 3 bases and J by 5 bases. CDR1 is SGHNT and CDR2 is YENEEA in the germline V gene. The CDR3 DNA reads as TGTGCCAGCAGCTTTAGCGGGTACCTCGACAATGAGCAGTTCTTC. Its protein is CASSFSGYLDNEQFF.

This chain uses TRBV7-3 with TRBJ2-1; D is possibly TRBD1 (6 bases). Germline CDR1 and CDR2: SGHTA and FQGTGA. This CDR3 is built from 14 residues. V gave up 2 bases and J gave up 5 bases, with 10 bases separating them. CDR3 sequence: CASSLGGTNNEQFF. The CDR3 coding sequence is TGTGCCAGCAGCTTAGGTGGGACAAACAATGAGCAGTTCTTC. Full variable domain (missing parts from reference TRBV7-3 and TRBJ2-1): GAGVSQTPSNKVTEKGKYVELRCDPISGHTALYWYRQSLGQGPEFLIYFQGTGAADDSGLPNDRFFAVRPEGSVSTLKIQRTERGDSAVYLCASSLGGTNNEQFFGPGTRLTVL.

CDR3 DNA: TGTGCCAGCAGCACTGAACGTACTAGCGGGGGACACGAGCAGTACTTC. Protein product: CASSTERTSGGHEQYF. This chain joins TRBV5-4 and TRBJ2-7; the match to TRBD2 covers 11 bases. This CDR3 comprises 16 residues. Germline loops: CDR1 SGHNT, CDR2 YYREEE (reference sequence). With V trimmed by 4 bases and J by 5 bases, 11 bases remained unmatched.

This clone has just one count. The chain is built from TRBV6-5 and TRBJ1-6; 7 bases match TRBD1. Germline V CDR1 and CDR2: MNHEY, SVGAGI. Losses at the gene ends were 6 bases for V and 3 bases for J; bases not matched to a gene: 2. The CDR3 is 14 residues long. The CDR3 DNA reads TGTGCCAGCAGAGACAGGGACTATAATTCACCCCTCCACTTT. Translating it yields CASRDRDYNSPLHF.

The chain couples TRBV7-2 to TRBJ2-3; 8 bases agree with TRBD2. V lost 5 bases and J lost 1; bases outside the gene matches: 17. The germline gives CDR1 SGHTA, CDR2 FQGNSA. The CDR3 loop spans 19 amino acids. The CDR3 bases are TGTGCCAGCAGCAAGGGGGGGCTAGCGGGTTGGCCTGGCACAGATACGCAGTATTTT. The encoded protein is CASSKGGLAGWPGTDTQYF.

The chain couples TRBV6-1 to TRBJ1-2; unclear D gene. V lost 2 bases, J lost 6 bases, and 16 bases lay in between. There are 15 residues in the CDR3. Germline V gene data show CDR1 as MNHNS and CDR2 as SASEGT. This chain's CDR3 is CASSETPGLRNGYTF. The DNA of the CDR3 is TGTGCCAGCAGTGAAACACCGGGGTTGAGGAATGGCTACACCTTC.